The 24 T cell receptor beta chains listed next were all sequenced from one sample in a study of CD8+CD57+ T cells in acquired aplastic anemia. Genomic DNA templated the TCR beta VDJ and CDR3 profiling. Each CDR3 protein gets one entry after TCRdb re-called the reads with MiXCR. This sample carries roughly 280,000 distinct CDR3 sequences, approximately 57% of them seen once, and the ten largest clones take 1% to 1.5%. Patients picked for sequencing had shown CD8+CD57+ cell expansion detected by flow cytometry. Specimen: sorted CD4+, CD8+, or CD8+CD57+ T cells (not recorded which) from PBMCs. The receptors shown here come from a human donor with aplastic anemia.

The CDR3 sequence is CSASPRGSNQPQHF. The DNA of the CDR3 is TGCAGTGCTAGTCCCCGGGGCAGCAATCAGCCCCAGCATTTT. V and J are TRBV20-1 and TRBJ1-5, with a possible D match to TRBD1 (5 bases). Germline V gene sequence: CDR1 DFQATT, CDR2 SNEGSKA (reference sequence). V was trimmed by 3 bases and J by 1 base, leaving 10 bases between them. This CDR3 is 14 amino acids long.

The chain joins TRBV11-2 to TRBJ2-3; 12 nucleotides match TRBD2. Per germline, CDR1 SGHAT and CDR2 FQNNGV. CDR3 length: 17 amino acids. V lost 1 base to trimming and J lost 2 bases; unmatched junction nucleotides: 4. The CDR3 DNA is TGTGCCAGCAGCTTAGGGCTAGCGGGAGGGAACACAGATACGCAGTATTTT. Translated, it gives CASSLGLAGGNTDTQYF.

The gene calls are TRBV29-1 and TRBJ2-3, with 7 bases that match TRBD1. From germline, CDR1 is SQVTM and CDR2 ANQGSEA. With 3 bases clipped from V and 4 bases from J, the junction kept 4 bases outside the gene matches. This CDR3 has 13 residues. This CDR3 reads CSVETGSADTQYF. In DNA form, the CDR3 reads TGCAGCGTTGAGACAGGGTCAGCAGATACGCAGTATTTT.

This clonotype was detected ten times or more. The CDR3 is CASSIGGTLSYEQYF. CDR3 in DNA: TGTGCCAGTAGTATAGGCGGGACCCTCTCCTACGAGCAGTACTTC. The V and J genes are TRBV19 and TRBJ2-7; TRBD2 is a possible D gene (6 bases). CDR1 LNHDA and CDR2 SQIVND come from the germline V gene (reference sequence). The CDR3 runs 15 residues. V was trimmed by 1 base and J by 0 bases, leaving 10 bases between them.

Regarding this clonotype: Germline is not matched at one junction end, which may reflect a read error. This chain connects TRBV5-1 to TRBJ2-1; 9 bases are a match to TRBD1. This CDR3 has 14 residues. Germline V gene lookup returns CDR1 SGHRS and CDR2 YFSETQ. The CDR3 here is CASSPGQGRNEQFF. CDR3 nucleotide sequence: TGCGCCAGCAGCCCGGGACAGGGACGGAATGAACAGTTCTTC.

This clonotype was found a few times. This rearrangement joins TRBV20-1 to TRBJ2-7; TRBD1 matches at 8 bases. The CDR3 loop spans 16 amino acids. The germline V gene encodes CDR1 DFQATT and CDR2 SNEGSKA (reference sequence). V shed 0 bases, J shed 1 base, and the junction held 8 bases outside the gene matches. The CDR3 coding sequence is TGCAGTGCTAGAGACCCGTGGACAGGGACATCCTACGAGCAGTACTTC. Amino acids: CSARDPWTGTSYEQYF.

This clonotype has at least ten counts. V usage is TRBV7-3 and J usage is TRBJ2-1; D may be TRBD1 (6 bases). The germline CDR1 and CDR2 sequences are SGHTA and FQGTGA. This CDR3 is built from 12 residues. With 8 bases removed from V and 4 bases from J, the gap between germline ends came to 9 bases. Written as DNA, the CDR3 is TGTGCCAGCGGGACAACATACAATGAGCAGTTCTTC. Its protein product is CASGTTYNEQFF.

The rearrangement links TRBV7-2 to TRBJ2-3, with D uncertain. CDR3 length: 14 amino acids. V lost 1 base to trimming and J lost 6 bases, with 11 bases between them. CDR1 is SGHTA, CDR2 FQGNSA, per germline. Written as DNA, the CDR3 is TGTGCCAGCAGCTTAGAGGTTGGAGCGGATACGCAGTATTTT. Translating gives CASSLEVGADTQYF.

The chain combines TRBV7-3 with TRBJ1-2, with 8 positions matching TRBD1. This CDR3 region has 14 residues. Losses at the gene ends were 5 bases for V and 5 bases for J; bases not matched to a gene: 7. Germline V lookup: CDR1 SGHTA, CDR2 FQGTGA. The CDR3 region is CASSRDRPRYGYTF. CDR3 coding DNA: TGTGCCAGCAGCAGGGACAGGCCAAGATATGGCTACACCTTC.

The genes are TRBV5-4 and TRBJ1-2; D ambiguous. Germline V gene lookup returns CDR1 SGHNT and CDR2 YYREEE (reference sequence). The CDR3 sequence is 11 residues long. The CDR3, as DNA: TGTGCTACCGGCACCAACTATGGCTACACCTTC. Translation: CATGTNYGYTF. Based on the CDR3 plus reference TRBV5-4 and TRBJ1-2, the full variable domain is ETGVTQSPTHLIKTRGQQVTLRCSSQSGHNTVSWYQQALGQGPQFIFQYYREEENGRGNFPPRFSGLQFPNYSSELNVNALELDDSALYLCATGTNYGYTFGSGTRLTVV.

With respect to this clonotype: The junction shows a germline mismatch at one end, possibly a read error. The rearrangement uses TRBV7-6 and TRBJ2-5, with D uncertain. The CDR3 is made up of 13 amino acids. CDR1 and CDR2 from the germline V gene are SGHVS and FNYEAQ. The CDR3 here is CASGLLAKGTQYF. CDR3 DNA: TGTGCCAGCGGCTTACTCGCAAAGGGGACCCAGTACTTC. Variable domain in full (rest from reference TRBV7-6 and TRBJ2-5): GAGVSQSPRYKVTKRGQDVALRCDPISGHVSLYWYRQALGQGPEFLTYFNYEAQQDKSGLPNDRFSAERPEGSISTLTIQRTEQRDSAMYRCASGLLAKGTQYFGPGTRLLVL.

This clonotype has ten or more counts. The chain has TRBV7-2 and TRBJ1-5; TRBD1 matches at 9 bases. The CDR3 covers 15 residues. CDR1 SGHTA and CDR2 FQGNSA come from the germline V gene. Trimming removed 1 base from V and 4 bases from J; junction bases left unmatched: 2. CDR3 protein: CASSLVGTGNQPQHF. DNA for the CDR3: TGTGCCAGCAGCTTAGTAGGGACAGGGAATCAGCCCCAGCATTTT.

V and J are TRBV20-1 and TRBJ1-2; TRBD1 agrees at 12 bases. Germline V lookup: CDR1 DFQATT, CDR2 SNEGSKA (reference sequence). V was clipped by 0 bases and J by 7 bases; unmatched bases: 6. The CDR3 covers 15 residues. The CDR3 loop is CSARDLGQGAFGYTF. DNA for the CDR3: TGCAGTGCTAGAGATCTGGGACAGGGGGCATTTGGCTACACCTTC.

This clonotype was picked up a small number of times. V is TRBV20-1 and J is TRBJ2-7; 11 nucleotides align to TRBD2. The length of the CDR3 is 16 residues. Trimming took 0 bases from V and 3 from J; bases not matched to a gene: 7. CDR1 and CDR2 (germline): DFQATT, SNEGSKA (reference sequence). In DNA, the CDR3 is TGCAGTGCTAGAGACGAAAAACTAGCGGGAGACTACGAGCAGTACTTC. Translating gives CSARDEKLAGDYEQYF.

In its sample, this clonotype was seen a few times. This chain uses TRBV7-2 with TRBJ1-5; 7 nucleotides line up with TRBD1. V lost 1 base, J lost 6 bases, and 6 bases stayed unmatched. Germline CDR1 and CDR2: SGHTA and FQGNSA. CDR3 length: 15 residues. In nucleotides, the CDR3 is TGTGCCAGCAGCTTAGGATCTAGGGGGCCTCAGCCCCAGCATTTT. It yields the protein CASSLGSRGPQPQHF. Full variable domain (missing parts from reference TRBV7-2 and TRBJ1-5): GAGVSQSPSNKVTEKGKDVELRCDPISGHTALYWYRQSLGQGLEFLIYFQGNSAPDKSGLPSDRFSAERTGGSVSTLTIQRTQQEDSAVYLCASSLGSRGPQPQHFGDGTRLSIL.

This clonotype was seen many times. CDR3 sequence: CASSLEGGIYEQYF. In nucleotides, the CDR3 is TGTGCCAGCAGCTTAGAGGGTGGGATATACGAGCAGTACTTC. The V and J genes are TRBV7-9 and TRBJ2-7, with D hard to call. Germline assignment: CDR1 SEHNR and CDR2 FQNEAQ (reference sequence). This CDR3 is 14 amino acids long. Trimming removed 1 base from V and 4 bases from J, with 11 bases in between.

In DNA, the CDR3 is TGCAGCATACAGCGGGCCTACGAGCAGTACTTC. Residues: CSIQRAYEQYF. The chain couples TRBV29-1 to TRBJ2-7, with a tentative D call TRBD2 (6 bases). CDR3 length: 11 amino acids. Looked up from germline, CDR1 is SQVTM and CDR2 is ANQGSEA. The V end lost 8 bases, the J end lost 2 bases, and 10 bases lay between the germline ends.

This clonotype was seen ten or more times. V gene TRBV6-5 combines with J gene TRBJ1-1; TRBD1 might be the D (6 bases). Trimming took off 6 bases at V and 6 bases at J, with 11 bases between the two ends. This CDR3 has 12 residues. Germline V gene sequence: CDR1 MNHEY, CDR2 SVGAGI. DNA of the CDR3: TGTGCCAGCAGAGAGACAGGATCTGAAGCTTTCTTT. Its translation is CASRETGSEAFF.

This chain connects TRBV9 to TRBJ1-5; 9 bases align to TRBD1. Per germline, CDR1 SGDLS and CDR2 YYNGEE. Losses at the gene ends were 2 bases for V and 4 bases for J; bases not matched to a gene: 7. The CDR3 has 16 amino acids. Here the CDR3 DNA reads TGTGCCAGCAGCGTCGGACCGGGACAGGGAAATCAGCCCCAGCATTTT. It translates to CASSVGPGQGNQPQHF.

J is TRBJ2-1 and V is TRBV7-6; D remains ambiguous. The V end lost 1 base, the J end lost 3 bases, and 7 bases lay between the germline ends. The CDR3 consists of 14 residues. CDR1 and CDR2 (germline): SGHVS, FNYEAQ. The CDR3, as DNA: TGTGCCAGCAGCTTAGATCCCCTCTACAATGAGCAGTTCTTC. Translating it yields CASSLDPLYNEQFF.

This clonotype appeared a few times. V usage is TRBV10-3 and J usage is TRBJ1-2; the D gene is possibly TRBD1 (6 bases). The V gene's germline CDR1 is ENHRY and CDR2 SYGVKD. Trimming pared 3 bases from V and 6 bases from J, leaving 17 bases between. This CDR3 has 15 residues. The CDR3 coding sequence is TGTGCCATCAGTGACCCGGGGGCGGCTTCCGATGGCTACACCTTC. Protein: CAISDPGAASDGYTF.

Remarks on this clonotype: One end of the junction does not line up with germline, which may come from a read error. The chain employs TRBV9 and TRBJ2-7; TRBD2 is a possible D gene (5 bases). CDR1 and CDR2 (germline): SGDLS, YYNGEE. This CDR3 spans 12 amino acids. The CDR3 loop reads CASSAAGSERYF. The CDR3, as DNA: TGTGCCAGCAGCGCCGCCGGTAGCGAGCGGTACTTC.

CDR3 coding DNA: TGTGCCAGCAGCTCCCTACCACAGGGCCCATATGGCTACACCTTC. It translates to CASSSLPQGPYGYTF. The rearrangement links TRBV7-2 to TRBJ1-2, with a tentative D call TRBD1 (6 bases). CDR1 SGHTA and CDR2 FQGNSA come from the germline V gene. The CDR3 is made up of 15 amino acids. With 4 bases removed from V and 5 bases from J, the gap between germline ends came to 17 bases.

V is TRBV2 and J is TRBJ2-7, with TRBD1 matching over 9 bases. This CDR3 is 12 amino acids long. The germline V gene encodes CDR1 SNHLY and CDR2 FYNNEI. The CDR3 sequence is CAEGQGVYEQYF. The DNA for the CDR3 is TGTGCGGAGGGACAGGGTGTGTACGAGCAGTACTTC.